Following are 12 T cell receptor beta chains from one sample sequenced in a study of blood T cells in healthy people across ages. Next came a second PCR, run for about 7 to 12 cycles, which used a sample-barcoded 5' primer along with a J-beta primer mix. TCRdb reprocessed the 5' RACE reads with MiXCR, giving one entry per CDR3 protein. The sample has some 1.7 million distinct CDR3 sequences; 25% to 30% are singletons. The source material was blood. Receptor source: a woman aged 25 to 39 in good health.

This clonotype was counted between two and nine times. Germline and junction disagree at one end, which may indicate a read error. The chain uses TRBV12-3 or TRBV12-4 and TRBJ2-3; 10 bases map to TRBD2. The CDR3 loop spans 15 amino acids. This CDR3 is CASILAGVGTDAQYF. CDR3 coding DNA: TGTGCCAGCATCCTAGCGGGAGTCGGCACAGATGCGCAGTATTTT.

The chain joins TRBV7-2 to TRBJ2-1, with 10 positions matching TRBD2. Germline CDR1 is SGHTA and CDR2 is FQGNSA. This CDR3 spans 16 amino acids. V gave up 5 bases and J gave up 4 bases; unmatched junction bases: 8. CDR3 in DNA: TGTGCCAGCAGCGACCCTAGCGGGAGAGTATACAATGAGCAGTTCTTC. Amino acids: CASSDPSGRVYNEQFF.

V usage is TRBV7-9 and J usage is TRBJ1-1; tentative D call: TRBD1 (6 bases). The CDR3 extends over 14 amino acids. CDR1 and CDR2 from the germline V gene are SEHNR and FQNEAQ (reference sequence). Trimming removed 3 bases at V and 4 bases at J, with 12 bases between. DNA of the CDR3: TGTGCCAGCAGCTTCCAGGGGACGGTCACTGAAGCTTTCTTT. Amino acid sequence: CASSFQGTVTEAFF.

V is TRBV6-2 or TRBV6-3 and J is TRBJ2-1; D call uncertain. The CDR3 length is 11 residues. Germline V gene lookup returns CDR1 MNHEY and CDR2 SVGEGT. Trimming removed 7 bases at V and 4 bases at J, with 5 bases between. The CDR3 DNA reads as TGTGCCAGCACCGCGTACAATGAGCAGTTCTTC. Encoded protein: CASTAYNEQFF.

A remark on this clonotype: An end of the junction differs from the germline gene, which may be a read error. The rearrangement links TRBV5-1 to TRBJ2-3; D may be TRBD2 (5 bases). The CDR3 totals 15 residues. Germline values: CDR1 SGHRS, CDR2 YFSETQ. CDR3: CSSSFMGGSTDTQYF. CDR3 DNA sequence: TGCTCCAGCAGCTTTATGGGCGGGAGCACAGATACGCAGTATTTT.

This clonotype has only a few counts. V is TRBV10-3 and J is TRBJ2-1; 7 nucleotides align to TRBD2. Germline V gives CDR1 ENHRY, CDR2 SYGVKD. The V segment lost 6 bases and the J segment 0 bases; nucleotides outside the gene matches: 5. The CDR3 spans 15 residues. In DNA form, the CDR3 reads TGTGCCATCAGCTCCGGACTAGGCTCCTACAATGAGCAGTTCTTC. Protein sequence: CAISSGLGSYNEQFF.

The chain recombines TRBV5-1 with TRBJ1-1; D not resolved. This CDR3 region has 13 residues. V was shortened by 1 base and J by 10 bases, with 14 bases between the two germline ends. Germline CDR1 and CDR2: SGHRS and YFSETQ. The CDR3 nucleotides are TGCGCCAGCAGCTTGTTTGGGGAAATCCGAGCTTTCTTT. Its protein product is CASSLFGEIRAFF.

This sequence joins TRBV20-1 and TRBJ2-1; D perhaps matches TRBD2 (6 bases). CDR1 and CDR2 (germline): DFQATT, SNEGSKA (reference sequence). This CDR3 comprises 10 residues. V gave up 6 bases and J gave up 15 bases, with 15 bases separating them. CDR3 amino acids: CSAGGSGWFF. The CDR3 region has the DNA TGCAGTGCCGGAGGGAGCGGGTGGTTCTTC.

In this sample, this clonotype turned up a few times. CDR3 coding DNA: TGTGCCAGCAGCTTATTTGCGGGGTCACCCGAGGGAGATACGCAGTATTTT. Amino acid sequence: CASSLFAGSPEGDTQYF. The J gene is TRBJ2-3, the V gene TRBV7-3, with D tentatively TRBD2 (6 bases). The CDR3 runs 17 residues. From germline, CDR1 is SGHTA and CDR2 FQGTGA. The V and J ends lost 2 bases and 5 bases respectively, with 20 bases between them.

This clonotype was seen a handful of times. The chain links TRBV6-6 to TRBJ1-1; no firm D call. Trimming removed 8 bases from V and 1 base from J, with 14 bases in between. The CDR3 sequence is 14 residues long. Germline CDR1 reads MNHNY; CDR2 reads SVGAGI (reference sequence). The DNA for the CDR3 is TGTGCCAGCCTAGGCAGGAGGTCGAACACTGAAGCTTTCTTT. It codes for CASLGRRSNTEAFF.

This chain connects TRBV3-1 to TRBJ2-1; TRBD2 matches at 12 bases. V lost 7 bases to trimming and J lost 5 bases; unmatched junction nucleotides: 6. The CDR3 has 15 residues. Germline-derived CDR1 and CDR2 are LGHDT and YNNKEL (reference sequence). Here the CDR3 DNA reads TGTGCCAGCACCATACTAGCGGGGGGCCACAATGAGCAGTTCTTC. This codes for CASTILAGGHNEQFF.

This clonotype was found a few times. The chain couples TRBV7-2 to TRBJ2-7, with 8 bases identical to TRBD2. Unmatched junction bases numbered 11, after V lost 5 bases and J lost 5 bases. Germline V gene data show CDR1 as SGHTA and CDR2 as FQGNSA. The CDR3 extends over 15 amino acids. In DNA, the CDR3 is TGTGCCAGCAGCCCATCAAGCGGGAGTTGGGACGAGCAGTACTTC. Translating gives CASSPSSGSWDEQYF.